These T cell receptor beta chains were read from a single sample in a study of blood T cells in healthy people across ages. In TCRdb, the 5' RACE reads were re-called with MiXCR into one record per CDR3 protein. The repertoire consists of around 940,000 distinct CDR3 sequences, with roughly 50% occurring once and the leading ten covering about a fifth. Sequenced: blood. The receptors here all came from a woman in her fifties or sixties in good health. CDR3s include the opening cysteine and the closing phenylalanine or tryptophan. D genes are given only for firm matches. Size tells how often a clone was seen (once, few, many) or the class of an expanded clone, and some rows leave it out.

D: TRBD2
V: TRBV7-2
size: few
J: TRBJ2-1
DNA: TGTGCCAGCAGCTTGACAGACGGGAGGAATGAGCAGTTCTTC
CDR3: CASSLTDGRNEQFF

D: NA
V: TRBV6-5
size: NA
J: TRBJ2-7
DNA: TGTGCCAGCAGTTACTCCTCACAGCAGTACTTC
CDR3: CASSYSSQQYF

D: TRBD2
V: TRBV7-2
size: NA
J: TRBJ2-5
DNA: TGTGCCAGCAGCTTAGCGGGAGGGCAGACCCAGTACTTC
CDR3: CASSLAGGQTQYF

D: NA
V: TRBV18
size: NA
J: TRBJ2-5
DNA: TGTGCCAGCTCACCAATAATTTCCAGGGAAGAGACCCAGTACTTC
CDR3: CASSPIISREETQYF

D: TRBD2
V: TRBV20-1
size: few
J: TRBJ2-5
DNA: TGCAGTGCTAGTCCCCTAGCGGGAGGGGAGACCCAGTACTTC
CDR3: CSASPLAGGETQYF

D: NA
V: TRBV5-5
size: NA
J: TRBJ2-2
DNA: TGTGCCAGCAGCCATATAATGAACACCGGGGAGCTGTTTTTT
CDR3: CASSHIMNTGELFF

D: NA
V: TRBV3-1
size: NA
J: TRBJ1-4
DNA: TGTGCCAGCAGCCAGTATTCAACTAATGAAAAACTGTTTTTT
CDR3: CASSQYSTNEKLFF

D: TRBD2
V: TRBV5-1
size: NA
J: TRBJ2-3
DNA: TGCGCCAGCAGCTTGGAGGCTAGCGGCCCCACAGATACGCAGTATTTT
CDR3: CASSLEASGPTDTQYF

D: NA
V: TRBV7-9
size: NA
J: TRBJ2-7
DNA: TGTGCCAGCAGCTTAACTAGCATCTCCTACAATGAGCAGTACTTC
CDR3: CASSLTSISYNEQYF

D: TRBD1
V: TRBV10-3
size: NA
J: TRBJ2-3
DNA: TGTGCCATCCGCCGACAGGGGGCAGAAGATACGCAGTATTTT
CDR3: CAIRRQGAEDTQYF

D: TRBD2
V: TRBV20-1
size: NA
J: TRBJ2-2
DNA: TGCAGTGCTACCCTGACTAGCGGGTTCTTCACCGGGGAGCTGTTTTTT
CDR3: CSATLTSGFFTGELFF

D: TRBD2
V: TRBV28
size: NA
J: TRBJ2-3
DNA: TGTGCCAGCAGTTTCAGCGGGAGGCCCCCCCATACGCAGTATTTT
CDR3: CASSFSGRPPHTQYF

D: NA
V: TRBV29-1
size: NA
J: TRBJ2-3
DNA: TGCAGCGTTGCAGAGGCGGGTAGCACAGATACGCAGTATTTT
CDR3: CSVAEAGSTDTQYF

D: NA
V: TRBV12-3/TRBV12-4
size: NA
J: TRBJ2-3
DNA: TGTGCCTGCAGTCGGGAGTACCTGCCCGATACGCAGTATTTT
CDR3: CACSREYLPDTQYF

D: TRBD2
V: TRBV20-1
size: few
J: TRBJ2-7
DNA: TGCAGTGCTTGCCCGTGGACTAGCTTCCACGAGCAGTACTTC
CDR3: CSACPWTSFHEQYF

D: NA
V: TRBV20-1
size: few
J: TRBJ2-3
DNA: TGCAGTAAGGACTTCAACACAGATACGCAGTATTTT
CDR3: CSKDFNTDTQYF

D: NA
V: TRBV6-2/TRBV6-3
size: NA
J: TRBJ2-3
DNA: TGTGCCAGCACCAGACAGACTAGCACAGATACGCAGTATTTT
CDR3: CASTRQTSTDTQYF

D: NA
V: TRBV4-1
size: NA
J: TRBJ2-7
DNA: TGCGCCAGCAGCCCCCGGAAGGGTTGGGAGCAGTACTTC
CDR3: CASSPRKGWEQYF

D: NA
V: TRBV5-1
size: NA
J: TRBJ2-1
DNA: TGCGCCAGCAGTCTATCCTCACTGGATTACAATGAGCAGTTCTTC
CDR3: CASSLSSLDYNEQFF

D: NA
V: TRBV7-7
size: few
J: TRBJ2-5
DNA: TGTGCCAGCAGCACCTCTCCTTTCAATGAGCAGTACTTC
CDR3: CASSTSPFNEQYF

D: TRBD2
V: TRBV27
size: few
J: TRBJ2-3
DNA: TGTGCCAGCAGTACAACTAGCGAAACTACGCAGTATTTT
CDR3: CASSTTSETTQYF

D: TRBD1
V: TRBV5-1
size: few
J: TRBJ2-3
DNA: TGCGCCAGCAGCTTGGCCAGACAGGGGATGAGAGATACGCAGTATTTT
CDR3: CASSLARQGMRDTQYF

D: TRBD2
V: TRBV20-1
size: NA
J: TRBJ2-1
DNA: TGCAGTCCCCAGGGACTAGCGGGAGTCGCCTCCTACAATGAGCAGTTCTTC
CDR3: CSPQGLAGVASYNEQFF

D: NA
V: TRBV5-1
size: NA
J: TRBJ2-3
DNA: TGCGCCAGCAGCTACTCAGGGGATTCGAACACAGATACGCAGTATTTT
CDR3: CASSYSGDSNTDTQYF

D: TRBD2
V: TRBV28
size: once
J: TRBJ2-1
DNA: TGTGCCAGCAGTTTAGCGGCTAGCGGGAAACACAATGAGCAGTTCTTC
CDR3: CASSLAASGKHNEQFF

D: TRBD1
V: TRBV4-3
size: NA
J: TRBJ2-5
DNA: TGCGCCAGCAGCCAAGAACTCAGGGGGCTTGAGACCCAGTACTTC
CDR3: CASSQELRGLETQYF

D: TRBD2
V: TRBV6-2/TRBV6-3
size: NA
J: TRBJ2-3
DNA: TGTGCCAGCAGTTACGGGAGCGGGAGTAAGACAGATACGCAGTATTTT
CDR3: CASSYGSGSKTDTQYF

D: NA
V: TRBV21-1
size: NA
J: TRBJ2-2
DNA: TGTGCCAGCAGCACGACAGGGAGCCAGAACACCGGGGAGCTGTTTTTT
CDR3: CASSTTGSQNTGELFF